This T cell receptor (beta chain) originates from a study of blood T cell repertoires in COVID-19. About the research overall: Sites across the United States, Italy and Spain contributed samples from acute and convalescent COVID-19. T cells, B-cell-depleted T cells, or PBMCs provided the cDNA or gDNA that served as material.

Germline V gives CDR1 MDHEN, CDR2 SYDVKM. V shed 0 bases and J shed 3 bases, with 14 bases lying between them. CDR3 length: 17 residues. Original analysis: Estimation of nucleated cell counts was performed using reference gene primer amplification. Sequencing used immunoSEQ multiplex PCR; TCRdb keeps in-frame clones, though not all of them. Clone size and the V and J calls come from that table; the DNA yielded D and trimming. Among around 60,000 clones listed, 74% were seen once. This clone was found a few times. The chain uses TRBV28 and TRBJ2-2; the D gene is possibly TRBD2 (6 bases). Input material: peripheral blood. The sequence came from an elderly woman with acute or convalescent COVID-19. The CDR3 is CASSLWRTIGDTGELFF. Here the CDR3 DNA reads TGTGCCAGCAGTTTATGGAGGACTATCGGGGACACCGGGGAGCTGTTTTTT.